The 16 T cell receptor beta chains listed next were all sequenced from one sample in a study of cytomegalovirus exposure and HLA in healthy donors. PCR primers comprised 60 Vbeta and 13 Jbeta primers. Some clones are missing from TCRdb's copy, which holds only in-frame ones; the method was immunoSEQ multiplex PCR. The profile covers about 170,000 clones, with approximately 81% appearing a single time and over 2% taken by the ten largest. Sequenced input: PBMCs. These receptor sequences come from a woman aged 45-60 years in good health and CMV-seronegative.

The chain couples TRBV11-2 to TRBJ2-3; 7 bases are a match to TRBD2. V gave up 1 base and J gave up 5 bases; unmatched junction bases: 9. This CDR3 region has 16 residues. Per the germline V gene, CDR1 is SGHAT and CDR2 is FQNNGV. This CDR3 reads CASSLVRGRAVDTQYF. In DNA form, the CDR3 reads TGTGCCAGCAGCTTAGTTCGTGGGAGGGCCGTAGATACGCAGTATTTT.

The rearrangement uses TRBV2 and TRBJ1-6, with TRBD1 matching 10 bases. In germline, CDR1 is SNHLY, CDR2 FYNNEI. Losses at the gene ends were 1 base for V and 9 bases for J; bases not matched to a gene: 3. The CDR3 runs to 15 residues. CDR3 DNA: TGTGCCAGCAGTGAAGACGACAGGGGGCGTTCACCCCTCCACTTT. Translating it yields CASSEDDRGRSPLHF. The full variable domain, its missing parts supplied by reference TRBV2 and TRBJ1-6, is EPEVTQTPSHQVTQMGQEVILRCVPISNHLYFYWYRQILGQKVEFLVSFYNNEISEKSEIFDDQFSVERPDGSNFTLKIRSTKLEDSAMYFCASSEDDRGRSPLHFGNGTRLTVT.

This clone was detected a few times. This sequence joins TRBV25-1 and TRBJ1-4; TRBD1 agrees at 7 bases. The CDR3 has 16 residues. Per the germline V gene, CDR1 is MGHDK and CDR2 is SYGVNS. Unmatched junction bases numbered 15, after V lost 6 bases and J lost 8 bases. The CDR3 DNA follows: TGTGCCAGCAGCGACATGTGGGACAGTCTTTCCGAAAAACTGTTTTTT. This translates into CASSDMWDSLSEKLFF.

This chain links TRBV11-2 with TRBJ1-6, with 7 bases identical to TRBD1. Germline CDR1 reads SGHAT; CDR2 reads FQNNGV. J was trimmed by 5 bases and V by 5 bases; bases with no gene match: 12. This CDR3 spans 17 amino acids. CDR3 in amino acids: CASSPRFRTGNNSPLHF. The CDR3 DNA is TGTGCCAGCAGCCCGCGTTTCCGGACAGGCAATAATTCACCCCTCCACTTT.

The chain is built from TRBV9 and TRBJ1-2, with D maybe TRBD1 (5 bases). Trimming shortened V by 0 bases and J by 1 base, and 10 bases separated the two germline ends. Per germline, CDR1 SGDLS and CDR2 YYNGEE. The CDR3 runs 15 residues. The CDR3 sequence is CASSVGLGDNYGYTF. The DNA for the CDR3 is TGTGCCAGCAGCGTAGGGCTAGGGGATAACTATGGCTACACCTTC. Based on the CDR3 plus reference TRBV9 and TRBJ1-2, the full variable domain is DSGVTQTPKHLITATGQRVTLRCSPRSGDLSVYWYQQSLDQGLQFLIQYYNGEERAKGNILERFSAQQFPDLHSELNLSSLELGDSALYFCASSVGLGDNYGYTFGSGTRLTVV.

V gene TRBV28 combines with J gene TRBJ1-2; possible D gene TRBD1, 6 bases. V was cut by 1 base and J by 4 bases, with 13 bases left in between. From germline, CDR1 is MDHEN and CDR2 SYDVKM. This CDR3 has 15 residues. CDR3 in DNA: TGTGCCAGCAGTTTATCAGGGGAAAGAGGCTATGGCTACACCTTC. Translating gives CASSLSGERGYGYTF.

This rearrangement joins TRBV27 to TRBJ1-4; possibly TRBD1 for D (5 bases). The germline gives CDR1 MNHEY, CDR2 SMNVEV (reference sequence). This CDR3 region has 16 residues. Trimming removed 7 bases at V and 4 bases at J, with 19 bases between. The DNA for the CDR3 is TGTGCCAGCACCCCGCTGGGGCAGCTTAATAATGAAAAACTGTTTTTT. Translation: CASTPLGQLNNEKLFF. Combining the CDR3 with reference TRBV27 and TRBJ1-4 gives the whole variable domain EAQVTQNPRYLITVTGKKLTVTCSQNMNHEYMSWYRQDPGLGLRQIYYSMNVEVTDKGDVPEGYKVSRKEKRNFPLILESPSPNQTSLYFCASTPLGQLNNEKLFFGSGTQLSVL.

This clone was seen a single time. J is TRBJ2-2 and V is TRBV27; 7 bases match TRBD1. CDR1 and CDR2 (germline): MNHEY, SMNVEV (reference sequence). This CDR3 contains 16 residues. V gave up 4 bases and J gave up 4 bases; unmatched junction bases: 9. CDR3 DNA: TGTGCCAGCAGTTCGCCGACAGGGTATTTCACCGGGGAGCTGTTTTTT. This encodes CASSSPTGYFTGELFF.

This clone occurred a few times. This rearrangement joins TRBV7-6 to TRBJ1-2, with 8 bases aligning to TRBD1. This CDR3 has 14 residues. J gave up 4 bases and V 1 base, and 2 bases lay outside the gene matches. CDR1 is SGHVS and CDR2 is FNYEAQ in the germline V gene. In nucleotides, the CDR3 is TGTGCCAGCAGCTTAGAGGGGACAGGCTATGGCTACACCTTC. It is translated as CASSLEGTGYGYTF.

The chain's CDR3 is CASRRLADNYNEQFF. CDR3 sequence (DNA): TGTGCCAGCAGGAGACTAGCAGATAATTACAATGAGCAGTTCTTC. The chain is built from TRBV2 and TRBJ2-1; 7 bases fit TRBD2. The germline CDR1 and CDR2 sequences are SNHLY and FYNNEI. Trimming removed 6 bases from V and 4 bases from J; junction bases left unmatched: 9. The CDR3 is 15 residues long.

This clone came up a few times. The rearrangement joins TRBV5-1 to TRBJ2-1; TRBD2 matches at 7 bases. Germline CDR1 and CDR2: SGHRS and YFSETQ. The CDR3 consists of 14 residues. With V trimmed by 0 bases and J by 7 bases, 4 bases remained unmatched. CDR3 protein: CASSLAGGWNEQFF. Written as DNA, the CDR3 is TGCGCCAGCAGCTTGGCGGGGGGATGGAATGAGCAGTTCTTC.

In this sample, this clone turned up a few times. The rearrangement joins TRBV5-4 to TRBJ1-1; D might be TRBD1 (5 bases). Trimming removed 3 bases from V and 1 base from J, with 13 bases in between. CDR1 is SGHNT and CDR2 is YYREEE in the germline V gene (reference sequence). This CDR3 is 15 amino acids long. CDR3 bases: TGTGCCAGCAGCTCCAGACTGGGGGGGAACACTGAAGCTTTCTTT. This encodes CASSSRLGGNTEAFF. Filled out from reference TRBV5-4 and TRBJ1-1, the complete variable domain reads ETGVTQSPTHLIKTRGQQVTLRCSSQSGHNTVSWYQQALGQGPQFIFQYYREEENGRGNFPPRFSGLQFPNYSSELNVNALELDDSALYLCASSSRLGGNTEAFFGQGTRLTVV.

This chain links TRBV28 with TRBJ1-5; D possibly corresponds to TRBD1 (5 bases). Germline V gives CDR1 MDHEN, CDR2 SYDVKM. Trimming took 2 bases from V and 0 from J, leaving 11 bases between them. The CDR3 is made up of 16 amino acids. For the CDR3, the DNA is TGTGCCAGCAGTTTAGGGGGGATTTATAGCAATCAGCCCCAGCATTTT. Its translation is CASSLGGIYSNQPQHF.

The chain has TRBV19 and TRBJ2-1, with a possible D match to TRBD1 (6 bases). The CDR3 is 15 amino acids. From germline, CDR1 is LNHDA and CDR2 SQIVND (reference sequence). Trimming left V 7 bases short and J 3 bases short, with 16 bases between. The CDR3 coding sequence is TGTGCCAGTACCGTGGACAGATCTTACTACAATGAGCAGTTCTTC. It yields the protein CASTVDRSYYNEQFF.

V and J are TRBV19 and TRBJ1-5; 9 positions agree with TRBD1. CDR3 size: 13 residues. Germline CDR1 LNHDA, CDR2 SQIVND (reference sequence). V shed 4 bases and J 10 bases; nucleotides not matched to a gene: 5. In DNA form, the CDR3 reads TGTGCCAGTAGTACCCAAACAGGGGGCCCCCAGCATTTT. Protein sequence: CASSTQTGGPQHF. The whole variable domain, remainder taken from reference TRBV19 and TRBJ1-5, is DGGITQSPKYLFRKEGQNVTLSCEQNLNHDAMYWYRQDPGQGLRLIYYSQIVNDFQKGDIAEGYSVSREKKESFPLTVTSAQKNPTAFYLCASSTQTGGPQHFGDGTRLSIL.

The rearrangement uses TRBV4-1 and TRBJ2-5; the D gene is possibly TRBD1 (6 bases). V was shortened by 0 bases and J by 4 bases, with 12 bases between the two germline ends. The CDR3 extends over 15 amino acids. Germline V gene sequence: CDR1 MGHRA, CDR2 YSYEKL. The CDR3 DNA sequence: TGCGCCAGCAGCCAAGAGCAGGGGCTCTTAGAGACCCAGTACTTC. Protein: CASSQEQGLLETQYF.